Listed below are T cell receptor beta chains from one sample, sequenced in a study of control samples from healthy donors and cancer patients. Sequencing was performed with immunoSEQ multiplex PCR; in TCRdb, only in-frame clones are kept and a portion is missing. The repertoire holds about 130,000 clones, with around 93% as singletons. The sequenced material came from blood. Receptors originate from a woman aged 50 to 60 in good health. Both conserved end residues are part of each CDR3. The D gene is left open where the match is weak. Size is omitted from some rows. Given values are once, few, many or a class for expanded clones.

V gene	J gene	D gene	clone size	CDR3 DNA	CDR3 protein
TRBV20-1	TRBJ2-2	-	-	-	CSASTSANTGELFF
TRBV9	TRBJ2-7	-	-	TGTGCCAGCAGCCCGACTCCGGGTGGCGAGCAGTACTTC	CASSPTPGGEQYF
TRBV6-1	TRBJ2-5	TRBD2	-	TGTGCCAGCAGTGTGTTCACTGCGGGGGTTGTCCAAGAGACCCAGTACTTC	CASSVFTAGVVQETQYF
TRBV18	TRBJ2-5	-	-	TGTGCCAGCTCACCACCCCAAGAGACCCAGTACTTC	CASSPPQETQYF
TRBV20-1	TRBJ1-1	-	-	TGCAGTGCTCAGAGGGTTACTGAAGCTTTCTTT	CSAQRVTEAFF
TRBV5-1	TRBJ2-3	-	-	TGCGCCAGCAGCTTGGCCCCGAGCACAGATACGCAGTATTTT	CASSLAPSTDTQYF
TRBV3-1/TRBV3-2	TRBJ1-2	-	-	TGTGCCAGCAGCCTACAGTTCTGGGACGGCTACACCTTC	CASSLQFWDGYTF
TRBV5-1	TRBJ1-2	-	-	TGCGCCAGCAGCTTGGAGGGAGGGGAGAACGGCTACACCTTC	CASSLEGGENGYTF
TRBV5-1	TRBJ1-4	TRBD1	-	TGCGCCAGCAGCTCGGACAGGGTGCTCCCTAATGAAAAACTGTTTTTT	CASSSDRVLPNEKLFF
TRBV3-1/TRBV3-2	TRBJ2-7	-	-	TGTGCCAGCAGGAGGAGGGGGACCTACGAGCAGTACTTC	CASRRRGTYEQYF
TRBV15	TRBJ2-3	TRBD1	few	TGTGCCACCAGCAGAGACTTCGGACAGGGGTCAATAGATACGCAGTATTTT	CATSRDFGQGSIDTQYF
TRBV13	TRBJ1-1	-	-	TGTGCCAGCAGCTTACTACAGGGATCGCCGGCAAAAGCTTTCTTT	CASSLLQGSPAKAFF
TRBV19	TRBJ1-5	-	-	TGTGCCAGTAGTATCCAGCAGGAAAATCAGCCCCAGCATTTT	CASSIQQENQPQHF
TRBV2	TRBJ1-2	-	-	TGTGCCAGCAGTGAACTACATAACTATGGCTACACCTTC	CASSELHNYGYTF
TRBV28	TRBJ1-3	-	-	TGTGCCAGCCTCAGCAGGGTAACTGGAAACACCATATATTTT	CASLSRVTGNTIYF
TRBV6-6	TRBJ2-3	-	-	TGTGCCAGCAGTTACTGGGGGTCAGATACGCAGTATTTT	CASSYWGSDTQYF
TRBV2	TRBJ2-1	-	-	TGTGCCAGCAGTAAAGACATAGACAATGAGCAGTTCTTC	CASSKDIDNEQFF
TRBV28	TRBJ2-2	TRBD2	-	TGTGCCAGCACTACGCCACCGGGACTAGCGGGGGGGCCCGGTACCGGGGAGCTGTTTTTT	CASTTPPGLAGGPGTGELFF
TRBV19	TRBJ1-1	-	-	TGTGCCAGTAGTATTCTCCCGCCGACAGGTCGTTACACTGAAGCTTTCTTT	CASSILPPTGRYTEAFF
TRBV19	TRBJ2-5	-	-	TGTGCCAGTAGTATCCGTGGCAGCCTTCAAGAGACCCAGTACTTC	CASSIRGSLQETQYF
TRBV7-8	TRBJ2-2	TRBD2	-	TGTGCCAGCAGCTTAGCCCTAGCGGGGGAAGCGAACACCGGGGAGCTGTTTTTT	CASSLALAGEANTGELFF
TRBV3-1/TRBV3-2	TRBJ2-3	-	-	TGTGCCAGCAGCCAAGATCCGGGTTTAGATACGCAGTATTTT	CASSQDPGLDTQYF
TRBV10-2	TRBJ1-1	TRBD1	once	TGCGCCAGCAGTGGAGGGTGGGGACAGGGTACTGAAGCTTTCTTT	CASSGGWGQGTEAFF
TRBV19	TRBJ2-2	TRBD1	-	TGTGCCAGTAGTCCCAGGAGGCAGGGGGTGTTACACAGCGGGGAGCTGTTTTTT	CASSPRRQGVLHSGELFF
TRBV5-4	TRBJ1-1	-	-	TGTGCCAGCAGCTTGGGACGCAAAGGTACTGAAGCTTTCTTT	CASSLGRKGTEAFF
TRBV19	TRBJ1-1	TRBD1	-	TGTGCCAGTAGTATACATCCAGGGGGCACTGAAGCTTTCTTT	CASSIHPGGTEAFF
TRBV7-9	TRBJ2-2	-	-	TGTGCCAGCAGCTCGTTTAGCGGACTGGGGGAGCTGTTTTTT	CASSSFSGLGELFF
TRBV7-8	TRBJ1-1	-	-	TGTGCCAGCAGCAAAGGGACGGCGCTGTTAAACACTGAAGCTTTCTTT	CASSKGTALLNTEAFF
TRBV19	TRBJ2-7	TRBD1	-	TGTGCCAGTAGCAACTCCGGGACAGGGTCCTACGAGCAGTACTTC	CASSNSGTGSYEQYF
TRBV5-1	TRBJ1-4	-	few	TGCGCCAGCAGCCCGGACACCGCTGAAAAACTGTTTTTT	CASSPDTAEKLFF
TRBV10-3	TRBJ2-5	TRBD2	-	TGTGCCATCAGTTTTAGCGGGAGCGAAGAGACCCAGTACTTC	CAISFSGSEETQYF
TRBV6-5	TRBJ1-6	-	-	TGTGCCAGCAGCCAGGGGTGGTCACCCCTCCACTTT	CASSQGWSPLHF
TRBV24-1	TRBJ2-5	-	-	TGTGCCACCAGTGACTCCTGGGAAGAGACCCAGTACTTC	CATSDSWEETQYF
TRBV12-3/TRBV12-4	TRBJ2-7	-	-	TGTGCCAGCAGTTTAGGGGGACCCGAGCAGTACTTC	CASSLGGPEQYF
TRBV19	TRBJ2-2	TRBD1	-	TGTGCCAGTAGTATAGAGTTGGGACAGGGTCAGTACACCGGGGAGCTGTTTTTT	CASSIELGQGQYTGELFF
TRBV19	TRBJ1-1	TRBD1	-	TGTGCCAGTACCCCATGGGACAGGGGGCTTACTGAAGCTTTCTTT	CASTPWDRGLTEAFF
TRBV11-2	TRBJ2-7	-	once	TGTGCCAGCAGCGCCCGTAGGGGTGACTACGAGCAGTACTTC	CASSARRGDYEQYF
TRBV5-1	TRBJ2-3	TRBD1	-	TGCGCCAGCAGCATGGGACAGGGCGGAGATACGCAGTATTTT	CASSMGQGGDTQYF
TRBV12-3/TRBV12-4	TRBJ2-3	-	-	TGTGCCAGCACCAACACAGATACGCAGTATTTT	CASTNTDTQYF